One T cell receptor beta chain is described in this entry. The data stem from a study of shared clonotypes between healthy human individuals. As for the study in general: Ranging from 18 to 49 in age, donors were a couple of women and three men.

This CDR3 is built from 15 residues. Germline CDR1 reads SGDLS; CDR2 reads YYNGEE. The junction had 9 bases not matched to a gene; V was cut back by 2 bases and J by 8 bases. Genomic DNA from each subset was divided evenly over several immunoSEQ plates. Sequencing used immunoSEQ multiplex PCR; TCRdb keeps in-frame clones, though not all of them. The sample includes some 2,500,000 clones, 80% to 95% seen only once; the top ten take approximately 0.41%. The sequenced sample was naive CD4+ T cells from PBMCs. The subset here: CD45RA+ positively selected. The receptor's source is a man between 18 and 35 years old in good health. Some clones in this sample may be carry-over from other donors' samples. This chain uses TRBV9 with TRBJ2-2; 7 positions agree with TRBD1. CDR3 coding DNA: TGTGCCAGCAGCGTTAGACAGGGTCCCAGAGGGGAGCTGTTTTTT. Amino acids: CASSVRQGPRGELFF.